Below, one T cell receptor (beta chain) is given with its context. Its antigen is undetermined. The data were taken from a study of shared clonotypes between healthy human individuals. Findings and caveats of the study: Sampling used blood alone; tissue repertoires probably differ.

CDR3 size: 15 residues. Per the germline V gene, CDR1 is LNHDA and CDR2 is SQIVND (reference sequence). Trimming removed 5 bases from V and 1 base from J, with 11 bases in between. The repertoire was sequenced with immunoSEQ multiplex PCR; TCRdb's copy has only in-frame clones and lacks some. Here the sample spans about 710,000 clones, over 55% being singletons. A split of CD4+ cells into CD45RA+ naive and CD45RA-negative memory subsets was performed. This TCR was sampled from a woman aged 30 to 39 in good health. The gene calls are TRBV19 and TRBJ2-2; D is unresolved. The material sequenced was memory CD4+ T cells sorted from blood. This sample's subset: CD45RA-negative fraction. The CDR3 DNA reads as TGTGCCAGTAGTTATCGACTCCAGAACACCGGGGAGCTGTTTTTT. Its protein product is CASSYRLQNTGELFF.